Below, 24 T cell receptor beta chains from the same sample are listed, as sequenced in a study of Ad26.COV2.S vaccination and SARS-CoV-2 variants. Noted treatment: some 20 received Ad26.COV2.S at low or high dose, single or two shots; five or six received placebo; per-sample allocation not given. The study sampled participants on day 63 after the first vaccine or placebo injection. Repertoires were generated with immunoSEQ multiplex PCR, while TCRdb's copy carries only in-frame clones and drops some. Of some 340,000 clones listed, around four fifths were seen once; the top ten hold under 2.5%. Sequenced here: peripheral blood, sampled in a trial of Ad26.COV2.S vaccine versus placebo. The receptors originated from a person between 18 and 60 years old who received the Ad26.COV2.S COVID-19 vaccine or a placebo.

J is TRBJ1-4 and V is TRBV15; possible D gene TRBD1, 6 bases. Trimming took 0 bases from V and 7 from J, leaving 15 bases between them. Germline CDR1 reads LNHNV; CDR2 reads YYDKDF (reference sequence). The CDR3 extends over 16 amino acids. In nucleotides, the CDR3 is TGTGCCACCAGCAGAGATAGGGGCTCAGGGGCTGAAAAACTGTTTTTT. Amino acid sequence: CATSRDRGSGAEKLFF.

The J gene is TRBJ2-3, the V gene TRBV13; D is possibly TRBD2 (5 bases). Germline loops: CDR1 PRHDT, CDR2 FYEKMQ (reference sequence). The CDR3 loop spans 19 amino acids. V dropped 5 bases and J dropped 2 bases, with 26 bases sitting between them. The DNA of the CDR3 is TGTGCCAGCAGCCAAGCCCTAACCCCACTAGAACCGAACACAGATACGCAGTATTTT. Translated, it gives CASSQALTPLEPNTDTQYF.

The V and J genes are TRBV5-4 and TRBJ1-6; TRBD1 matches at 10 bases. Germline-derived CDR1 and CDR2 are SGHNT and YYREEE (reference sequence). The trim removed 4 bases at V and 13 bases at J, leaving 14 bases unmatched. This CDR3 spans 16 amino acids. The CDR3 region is CASSIQRGTGATPLHF. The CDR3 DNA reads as TGTGCCAGCAGCATCCAACGTGGGACAGGGGCAACCCCCCTCCACTTT. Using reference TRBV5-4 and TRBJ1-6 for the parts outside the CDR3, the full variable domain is ETGVTQSPTHLIKTRGQQVTLRCSSQSGHNTVSWYQQALGQGPQFIFQYYREEENGRGNFPPRFSGLQFPNYSSELNVNALELDDSALYLCASSIQRGTGATPLHFGNGTRLTVT.

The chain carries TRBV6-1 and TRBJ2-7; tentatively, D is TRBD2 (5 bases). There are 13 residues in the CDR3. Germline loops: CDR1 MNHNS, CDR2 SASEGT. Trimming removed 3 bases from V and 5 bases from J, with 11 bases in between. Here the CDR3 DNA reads TGTGCCAGCAGTGACAGGACTCAACACGAGCAGTACTTC. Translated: CASSDRTQHEQYF.

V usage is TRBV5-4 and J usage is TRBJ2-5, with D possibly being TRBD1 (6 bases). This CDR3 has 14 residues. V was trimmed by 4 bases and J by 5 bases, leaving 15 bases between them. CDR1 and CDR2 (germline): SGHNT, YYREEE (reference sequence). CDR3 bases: TGTGCCAGCAGCCCTGGGGGAGACAGGGAGACCCAGTACTTC. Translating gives CASSPGGDRETQYF.

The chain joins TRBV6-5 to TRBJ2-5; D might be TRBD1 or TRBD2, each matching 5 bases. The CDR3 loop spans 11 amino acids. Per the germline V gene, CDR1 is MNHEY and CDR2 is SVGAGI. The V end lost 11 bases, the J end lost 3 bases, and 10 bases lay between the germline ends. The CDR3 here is CAAGREETQYF. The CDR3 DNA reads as TGTGCCGCGGGCAGGGAAGAGACCCAGTACTTC.

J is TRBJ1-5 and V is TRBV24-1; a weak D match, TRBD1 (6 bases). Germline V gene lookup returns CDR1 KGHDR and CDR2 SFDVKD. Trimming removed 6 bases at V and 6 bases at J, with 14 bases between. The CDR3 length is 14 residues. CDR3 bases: TGTGCCACCAGTTCCCGGGGGCTTTCTCAGCCCCAGCATTTT. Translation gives CATSSRGLSQPQHF.

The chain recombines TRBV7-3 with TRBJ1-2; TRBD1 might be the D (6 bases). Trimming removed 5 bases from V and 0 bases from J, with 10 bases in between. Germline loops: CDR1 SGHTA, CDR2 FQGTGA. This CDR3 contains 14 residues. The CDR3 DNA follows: TGTGCCAGCAGCGCAAACAGGGCTAACTATGGCTACACCTTC. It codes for CASSANRANYGYTF.

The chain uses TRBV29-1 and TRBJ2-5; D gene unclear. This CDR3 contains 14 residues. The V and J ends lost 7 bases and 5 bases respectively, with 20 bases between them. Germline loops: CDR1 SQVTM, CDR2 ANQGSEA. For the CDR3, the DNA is TGCAGCGCCCTCCCTACGGACCGCCAGGAGACCCAGTACTTC. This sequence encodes CSALPTDRQETQYF.

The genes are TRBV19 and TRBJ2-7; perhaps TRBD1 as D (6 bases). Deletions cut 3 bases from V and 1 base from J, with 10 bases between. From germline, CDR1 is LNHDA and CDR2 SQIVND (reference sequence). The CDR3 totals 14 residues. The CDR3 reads CASSIGTSSYEQYF. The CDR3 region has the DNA TGTGCCAGTAGTATCGGGACATCTTCCTACGAGCAGTACTTC.

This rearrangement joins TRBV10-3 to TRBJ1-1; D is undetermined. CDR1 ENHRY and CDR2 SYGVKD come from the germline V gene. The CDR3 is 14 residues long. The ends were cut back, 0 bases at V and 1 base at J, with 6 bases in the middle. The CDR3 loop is CAISESHGNTEAFF. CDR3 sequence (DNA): TGTGCCATCAGTGAGTCCCACGGGAACACTGAAGCTTTCTTT.

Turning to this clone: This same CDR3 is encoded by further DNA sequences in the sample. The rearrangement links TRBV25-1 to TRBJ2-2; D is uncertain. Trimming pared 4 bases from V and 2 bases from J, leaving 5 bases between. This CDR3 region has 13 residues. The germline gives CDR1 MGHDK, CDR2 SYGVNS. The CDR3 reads CASSVLNTGELFF. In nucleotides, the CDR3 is TGTGCCAGCAGTGTACTTAACACCGGGGAGCTGTTTTTT.

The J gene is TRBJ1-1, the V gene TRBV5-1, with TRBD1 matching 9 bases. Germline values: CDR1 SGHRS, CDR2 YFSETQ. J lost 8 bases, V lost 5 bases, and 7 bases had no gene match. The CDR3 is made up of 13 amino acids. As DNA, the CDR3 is TGCGCCAGCAGTCTTGACAGGGGGTTAGAAGCTTTCTTT. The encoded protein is CASSLDRGLEAFF.

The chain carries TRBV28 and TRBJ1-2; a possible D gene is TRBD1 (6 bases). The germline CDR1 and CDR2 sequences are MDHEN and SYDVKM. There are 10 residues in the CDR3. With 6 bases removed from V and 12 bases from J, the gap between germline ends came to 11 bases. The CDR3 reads CASRTRGHTF. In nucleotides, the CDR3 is TGTGCCAGCAGGACGCGGGGGCACACCTTC.

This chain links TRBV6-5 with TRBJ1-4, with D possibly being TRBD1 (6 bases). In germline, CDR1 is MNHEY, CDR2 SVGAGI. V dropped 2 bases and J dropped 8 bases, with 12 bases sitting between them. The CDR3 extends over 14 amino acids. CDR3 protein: CASSYMGGGEKLFF. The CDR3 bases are TGTGCCAGCAGTTACATGGGGGGCGGCGAAAAACTGTTTTTT.

In nucleotides, the CDR3 is TGTGCCAGCAGCTTAGGAGGGTCCTCTGGAAACACCATATATTTT. This encodes CASSLGGSSGNTIYF. The chain recombines TRBV7-2 with TRBJ1-3; D unclear. In germline, CDR1 is SGHTA, CDR2 FQGNSA. Trimming stripped 1 base from V and 0 bases from J, with 7 bases between. The CDR3 spans 15 residues.

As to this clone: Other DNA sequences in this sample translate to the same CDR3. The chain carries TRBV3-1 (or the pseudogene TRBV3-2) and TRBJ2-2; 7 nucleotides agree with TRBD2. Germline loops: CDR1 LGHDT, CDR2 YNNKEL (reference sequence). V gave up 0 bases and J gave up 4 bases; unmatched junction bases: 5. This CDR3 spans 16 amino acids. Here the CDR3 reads CASSQDAGVGTGELFF. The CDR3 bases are TGTGCCAGCAGCCAAGATGCGGGGGTGGGCACCGGGGAGCTGTTTTTT.

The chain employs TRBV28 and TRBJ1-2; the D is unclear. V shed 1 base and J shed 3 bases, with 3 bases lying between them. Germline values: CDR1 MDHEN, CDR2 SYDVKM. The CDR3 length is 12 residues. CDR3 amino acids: CASSLYDYGYTF. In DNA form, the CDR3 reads TGTGCCAGCAGTTTATACGACTATGGCTACACCTTC.

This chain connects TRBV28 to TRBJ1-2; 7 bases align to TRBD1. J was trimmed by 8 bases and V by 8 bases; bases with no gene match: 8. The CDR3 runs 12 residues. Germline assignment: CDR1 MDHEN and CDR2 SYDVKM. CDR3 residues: CASQTGAEGYTF. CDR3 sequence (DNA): TGTGCCAGCCAAACAGGGGCGGAAGGCTACACCTTC.

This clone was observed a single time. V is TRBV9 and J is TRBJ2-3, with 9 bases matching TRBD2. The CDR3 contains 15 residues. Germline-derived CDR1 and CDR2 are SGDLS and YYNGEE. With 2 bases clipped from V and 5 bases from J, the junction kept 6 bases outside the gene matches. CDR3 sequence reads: CASSVRGGLVDTQYF. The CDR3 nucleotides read TGTGCCAGCAGCGTGCGGGGGGGCCTAGTAGATACGCAGTATTTT.

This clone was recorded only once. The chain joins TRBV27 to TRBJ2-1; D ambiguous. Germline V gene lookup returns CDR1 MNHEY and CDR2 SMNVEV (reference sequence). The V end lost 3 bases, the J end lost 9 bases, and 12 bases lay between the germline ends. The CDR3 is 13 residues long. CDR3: CASSLVGFGEQFF. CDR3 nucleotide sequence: TGTGCCAGCAGTTTGGTGGGATTTGGTGAGCAGTTCTTC.

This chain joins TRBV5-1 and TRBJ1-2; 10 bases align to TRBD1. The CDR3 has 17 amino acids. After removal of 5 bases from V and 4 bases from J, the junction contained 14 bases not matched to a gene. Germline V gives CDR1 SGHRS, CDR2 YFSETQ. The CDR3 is CASSFALGQGVGYGYTF. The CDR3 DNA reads TGCGCCAGCAGTTTTGCCCTCGGACAGGGGGTCGGCTATGGCTACACCTTC.

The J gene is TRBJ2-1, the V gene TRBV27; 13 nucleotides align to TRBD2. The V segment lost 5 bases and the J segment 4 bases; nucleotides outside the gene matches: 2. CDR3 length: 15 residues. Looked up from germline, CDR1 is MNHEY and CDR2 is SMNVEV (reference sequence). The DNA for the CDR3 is TGTGCCAGCAGTACTAGCGGGGGGGAATACAATGAGCAGTTCTTC. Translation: CASSTSGGEYNEQFF.

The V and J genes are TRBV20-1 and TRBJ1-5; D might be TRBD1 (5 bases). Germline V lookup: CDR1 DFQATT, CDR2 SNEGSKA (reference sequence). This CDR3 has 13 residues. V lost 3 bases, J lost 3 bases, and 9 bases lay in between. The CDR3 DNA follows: TGCAGTGCTAGTAGAGGGGACAATCAGCCCCAGCATTTT. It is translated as CSASRGDNQPQHF.